This T cell receptor beta chain was documented in a study of read filtering for tumor transcriptome and immune sequencing. On the study more broadly: Among patients, 17 were male and around 13 female, aged about 45 to 85 (mean around 66).

Germline V gives CDR1 SGHTA, CDR2 FQGNSA. The CDR3 runs to 14 residues. Remarks on this clonotype: This clone may be a read error of a much larger clone one base away.

This library used approximately 0.4 ug RNA and molecular barcoded adaptors spanning alpha/delta and beta/gamma chains. Each CDR3 protein is one row after TCRdb ran MiXCR on the reads. The repertoire has 25,000 to 35,000 distinct CDR3 sequences, approximately 15% of them found once; the top ten carry roughly two fifths. The chain has TRBV7-2 and TRBJ2-7, with a weak D call TRBD2 (6 bases). The specimen was a population of CD138-negative cells sorted from bone marrow. The clonotype originates from a donor older than 35 with multiple myeloma. CDR3 nucleotides: TGTGTCAGCAGCTTAGTAGCGGCAGGCTACGAGCAGTACTTC. Residues: CVSSLVAAGYEQYF.